Listed here is a single T cell receptor (beta chain). The same CDR3 can be traced to other DNA sequences in this sample. The repertoire was sequenced with immunoSEQ multiplex PCR; TCRdb's copy has only in-frame clones and lacks some. Of about 140,000 clones listed, about 90% were seen once; the top ten hold less than 8.5%. This sample stems from a study of control samples from healthy donors and cancer patients. The CDR3 runs 14 residues. The V segment lost 5 bases and the J segment 2 bases; nucleotides outside the gene matches: 5. Germline V gene lookup returns CDR1 MNHEY and CDR2 SVGAGI. The V gene is TRBV6-5, the J gene TRBJ1-2; 7 nucleotides line up with TRBD1. What was sequenced was blood. The sequence came from a young man in good health. CDR3 sequence: CASSPTGSNYGYTF. DNA of the CDR3: TGTGCCAGCAGTCCGACAGGGTCGAACTATGGCTACACCTTC.